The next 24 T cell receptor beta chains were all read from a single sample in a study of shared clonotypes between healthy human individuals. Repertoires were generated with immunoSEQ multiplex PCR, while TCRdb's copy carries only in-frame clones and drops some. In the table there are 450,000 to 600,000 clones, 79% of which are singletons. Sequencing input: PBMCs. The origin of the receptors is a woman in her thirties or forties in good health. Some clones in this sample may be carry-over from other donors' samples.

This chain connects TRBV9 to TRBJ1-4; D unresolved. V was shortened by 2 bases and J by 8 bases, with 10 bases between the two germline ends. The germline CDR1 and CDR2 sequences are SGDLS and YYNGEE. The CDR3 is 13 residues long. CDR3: CASSVEPREKLFF. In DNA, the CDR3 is TGTGCCAGCAGCGTGGAGCCGAGGGAAAAACTGTTTTTT. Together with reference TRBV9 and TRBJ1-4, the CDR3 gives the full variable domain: DSGVTQTPKHLITATGQRVTLRCSPRSGDLSVYWYQQSLDQGLQFLIQYYNGEERAKGNILERFSAQQFPDLHSELNLSSLELGDSALYFCASSVEPREKLFFGSGTQLSVL.

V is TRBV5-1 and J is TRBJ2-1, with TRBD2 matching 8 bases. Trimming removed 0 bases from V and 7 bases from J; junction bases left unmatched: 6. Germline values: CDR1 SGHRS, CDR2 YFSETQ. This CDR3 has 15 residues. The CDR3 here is CASSLVALAGNEQFF. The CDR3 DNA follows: TGCGCCAGCAGCTTGGTGGCGCTAGCGGGTAATGAGCAGTTCTTC. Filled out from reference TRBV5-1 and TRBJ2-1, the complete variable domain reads KAGVTQTPRYLIKTRGQQVTLSCSPISGHRSVSWYQQTPGQGLQFLFEYFSETQRNKGNFPGRFSGRQFSNSRSEMNVSTLELGDSALYLCASSLVALAGNEQFFGPGTRLTVL.

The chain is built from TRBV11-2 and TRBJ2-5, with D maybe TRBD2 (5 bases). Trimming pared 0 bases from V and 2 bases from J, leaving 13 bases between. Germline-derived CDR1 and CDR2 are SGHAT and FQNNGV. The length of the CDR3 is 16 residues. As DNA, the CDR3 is TGTGCCAGCAGCTTAGAATTTCTGCCGGGACAAGAGACCCAGTACTTC. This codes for CASSLEFLPGQETQYF.

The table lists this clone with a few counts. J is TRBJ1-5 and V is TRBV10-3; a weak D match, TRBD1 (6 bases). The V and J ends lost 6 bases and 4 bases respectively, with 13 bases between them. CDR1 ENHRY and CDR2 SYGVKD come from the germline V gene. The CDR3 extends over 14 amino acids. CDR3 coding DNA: TGTGCCATCAGCCCGGGACACCTTAATCAGCCCCAGCATTTT. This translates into CAISPGHLNQPQHF.

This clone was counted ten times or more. The CDR3 DNA follows: TGTGCCAGCAGCCACCGTACGAACACTGAAGCTTTCTTT. This encodes CASSHRTNTEAFF. This rearrangement joins TRBV6-1 to TRBJ1-1, with D uncertain. From germline, CDR1 is MNHNS and CDR2 SASEGT. The CDR3 has 13 residues. Trimming took off 6 bases at V and 1 base at J, with 9 bases between the two ends.

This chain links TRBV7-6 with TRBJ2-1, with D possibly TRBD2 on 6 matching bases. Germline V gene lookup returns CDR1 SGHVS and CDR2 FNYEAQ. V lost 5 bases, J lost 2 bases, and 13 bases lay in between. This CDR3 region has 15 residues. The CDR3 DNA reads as TGTGCCAGCAGCCTAACTAGCAGTCCCTACAATGAGCAGTTCTTC. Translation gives CASSLTSSPYNEQFF.

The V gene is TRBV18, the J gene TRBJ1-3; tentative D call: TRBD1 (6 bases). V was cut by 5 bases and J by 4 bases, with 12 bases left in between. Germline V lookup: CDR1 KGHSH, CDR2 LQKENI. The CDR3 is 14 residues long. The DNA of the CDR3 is TGTGCCAGCTCAGCGGACAGTGGGGGAAACACCATATATTTT. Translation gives CASSADSGGNTIYF. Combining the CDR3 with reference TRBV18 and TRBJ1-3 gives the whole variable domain NAGVMQNPRHLVRRRGQEARLRCSPMKGHSHVYWYRQLPEEGLKFMVYLQKENIIDESGMPKERFSAEFPKEGPSILRIQQVVRGDSAAYFCASSADSGGNTIYFGEGSWLTVV.

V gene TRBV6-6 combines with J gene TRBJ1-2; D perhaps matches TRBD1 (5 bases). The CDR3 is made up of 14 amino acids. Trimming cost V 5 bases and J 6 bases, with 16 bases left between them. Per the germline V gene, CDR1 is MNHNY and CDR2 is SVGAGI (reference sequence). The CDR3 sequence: CASSPGPLSHGYTF. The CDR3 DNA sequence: TGTGCCAGCAGTCCGGGGCCCCTTTCTCATGGCTACACCTTC.

CDR3 residues: CAWSVGQELHEQYF. CDR3 nucleotide sequence: TGTGCCTGGAGCGTTGGACAGGAGTTACACGAGCAGTACTTC. The J gene is TRBJ2-7, the V gene TRBV30, with 7 nucleotides matching TRBD1. V gave up 3 bases and J gave up 5 bases; unmatched junction bases: 10. Germline V gene sequence: CDR1 GTSNPN, CDR2 SVGIG (reference sequence). The CDR3 sequence is 14 residues long.

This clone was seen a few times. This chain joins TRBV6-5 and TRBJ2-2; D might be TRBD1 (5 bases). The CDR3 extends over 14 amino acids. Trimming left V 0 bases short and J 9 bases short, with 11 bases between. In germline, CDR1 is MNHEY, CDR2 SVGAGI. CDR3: CASSYSKWGRELFF. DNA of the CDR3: TGTGCCAGCAGTTACTCGAAATGGGGCCGGGAGCTGTTTTTT.

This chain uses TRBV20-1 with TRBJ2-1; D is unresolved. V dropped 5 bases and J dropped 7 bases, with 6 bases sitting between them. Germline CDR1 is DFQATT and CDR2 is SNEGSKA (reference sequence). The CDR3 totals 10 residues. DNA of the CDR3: TGCAGTGCTCTGGGGAATGAGCAGTTCTTC. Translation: CSALGNEQFF.

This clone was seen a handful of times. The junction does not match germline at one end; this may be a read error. In nucleotides, the CDR3 is TGTGCCAGCTCCCCACGGGACTCCCTCAATGAGCAGTTCTTC. Its protein product is CASSPRDSLNEQFF. V and J are TRBV18 and TRBJ2-1, with D tentatively TRBD2 (6 bases). The CDR3 runs 14 residues. Per the germline V gene, CDR1 is KGHSH and CDR2 is LQKENI.

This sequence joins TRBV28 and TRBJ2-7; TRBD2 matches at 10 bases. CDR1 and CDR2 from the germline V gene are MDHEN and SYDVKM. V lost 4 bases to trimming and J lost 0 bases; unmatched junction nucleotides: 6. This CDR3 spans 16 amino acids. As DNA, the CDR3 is TGTGCCAGCAGTTCCCTGGCTAGCGGGAGCTCCTACGAGCAGTACTTC. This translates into CASSSLASGSSYEQYF. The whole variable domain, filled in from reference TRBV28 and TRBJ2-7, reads DVKVTQSSRYLVKRTGEKVFLECVQDMDHENMFWYRQDPGLGLRLIYFSYDVKMKEKGDIPEGYSVSREKKERFSLILESASTNQTSMYLCASSSLASGSSYEQYFGPGTRLTVT.

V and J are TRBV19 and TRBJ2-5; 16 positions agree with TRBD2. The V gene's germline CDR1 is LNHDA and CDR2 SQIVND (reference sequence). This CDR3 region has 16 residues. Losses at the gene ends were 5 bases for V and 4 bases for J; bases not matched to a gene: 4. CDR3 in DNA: TGTGCCAGTAGTCTTGGGACTAGCGGGAGGGCAGAGACCCAGTACTTC. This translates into CASSLGTSGRAETQYF.

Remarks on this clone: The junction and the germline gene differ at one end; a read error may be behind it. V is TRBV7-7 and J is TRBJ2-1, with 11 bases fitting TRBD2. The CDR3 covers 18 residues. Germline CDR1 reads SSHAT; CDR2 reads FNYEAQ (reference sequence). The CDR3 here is CASSLEGTSGPLGNEQFF. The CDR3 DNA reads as TGTGCTAGCAGCTTAGAGGGGACTAGCGGCCCTCTGGGCAATGAGCAGTTCTTC.

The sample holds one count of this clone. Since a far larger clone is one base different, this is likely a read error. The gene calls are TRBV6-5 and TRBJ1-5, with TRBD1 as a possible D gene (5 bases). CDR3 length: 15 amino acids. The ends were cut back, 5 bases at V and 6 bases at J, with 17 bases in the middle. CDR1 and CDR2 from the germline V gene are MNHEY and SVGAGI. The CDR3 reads CASSPQCGGSQPQHF. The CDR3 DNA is TGTGCCAGCAGTCCACAGTGTGGGGGGAGTCAGCCCCAGCATTTT.

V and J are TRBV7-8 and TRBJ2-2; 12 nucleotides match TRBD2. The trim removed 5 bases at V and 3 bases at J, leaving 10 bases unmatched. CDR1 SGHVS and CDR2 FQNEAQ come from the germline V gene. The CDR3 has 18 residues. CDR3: CASSPGLAGGIDTGELFF. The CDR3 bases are TGTGCCAGCAGCCCCGGGCTAGCGGGAGGGATCGACACCGGGGAGCTGTTTTTT.

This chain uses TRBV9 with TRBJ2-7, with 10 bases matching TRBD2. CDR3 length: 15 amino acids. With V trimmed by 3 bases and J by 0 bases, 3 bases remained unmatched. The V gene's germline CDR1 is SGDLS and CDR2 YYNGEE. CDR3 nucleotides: TGTGCCAGCAGCGAATCTAGCGGGAGCTCCTACGAGCAGTACTTC. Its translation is CASSESSGSSYEQYF.

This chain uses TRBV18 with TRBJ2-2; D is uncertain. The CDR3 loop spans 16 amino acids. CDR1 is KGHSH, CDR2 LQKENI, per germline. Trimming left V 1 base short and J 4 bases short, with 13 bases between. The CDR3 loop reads CASSPLLGLGTGELFF. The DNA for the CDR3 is TGTGCCAGCTCACCACTACTGGGGTTAGGCACCGGGGAGCTGTTTTTT.

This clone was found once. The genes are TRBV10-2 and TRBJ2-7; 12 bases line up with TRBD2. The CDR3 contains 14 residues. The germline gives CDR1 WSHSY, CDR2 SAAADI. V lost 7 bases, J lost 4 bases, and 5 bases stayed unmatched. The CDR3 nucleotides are TGCGCCAGCAACCCGACTAGCGGGAGATACGAGCAGTACTTC. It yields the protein CASNPTSGRYEQYF.

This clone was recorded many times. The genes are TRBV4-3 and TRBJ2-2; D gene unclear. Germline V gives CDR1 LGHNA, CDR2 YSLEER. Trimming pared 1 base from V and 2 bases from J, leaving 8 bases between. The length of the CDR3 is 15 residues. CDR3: CASSQVYGNTGELFF. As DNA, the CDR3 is TGCGCCAGCAGCCAAGTCTACGGAAACACCGGGGAGCTGTTTTTT.

CDR3 loop: CASSLAIGLAGKETQYF. Here the CDR3 DNA reads TGTGCCAGCAGCTTAGCTATCGGACTAGCGGGAAAGGAGACCCAGTACTTC. This chain connects TRBV7-9 to TRBJ2-5; 12 nucleotides align to TRBD2. CDR3 length: 17 amino acids. Germline V gene lookup returns CDR1 SEHNR and CDR2 FQNEAQ (reference sequence). Trimming cost V 0 bases and J 5 bases; bases outside gene matches: 7.

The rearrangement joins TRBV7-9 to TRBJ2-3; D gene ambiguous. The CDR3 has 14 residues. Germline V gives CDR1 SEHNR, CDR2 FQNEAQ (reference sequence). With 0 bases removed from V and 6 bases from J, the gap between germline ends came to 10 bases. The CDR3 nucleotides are TGTGCCAGCAGCTTAGCGGGGATGCGGGATACGCAGTATTTT. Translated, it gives CASSLAGMRDTQYF.

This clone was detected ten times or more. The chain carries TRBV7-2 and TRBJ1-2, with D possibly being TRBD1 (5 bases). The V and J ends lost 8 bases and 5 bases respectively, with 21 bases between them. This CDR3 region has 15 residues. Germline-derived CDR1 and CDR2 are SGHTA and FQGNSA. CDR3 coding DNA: TGTGCCAGCGCCCCTCGAGCGGGACCCTCATATGGCTACACCTTC. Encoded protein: CASAPRAGPSYGYTF.